The 25 T cell receptor beta chains below were found in one sample sequenced in a study of graft-versus-host responses after intestinal transplantation. The protocol was immunoSEQ multiplex PCR, while the TCRdb copy is restricted to in-frame clones and leaves out a portion. The sample consists of roughly 77,000 clones, around 89% of them appearing once. These receptors' targets are unknown. The material was unstimulated CD8+ T cells sorted from spleen or lymph node cells, obtained before intestinal transplant. The receptors were gathered from a human donor who received an intestinal transplant.

The chain uses TRBV6-1 and TRBJ1-2, with 9 bases fitting TRBD1. J lost 6 bases, V lost 3 bases, and 8 bases had no gene match. Looked up from germline, CDR1 is MNHNS and CDR2 is SASEGT. The CDR3 is made up of 15 amino acids. The CDR3 nucleotides read TGTGCCAGCAGTGAGGTAGGAGGACAGGGGCATGGCTACACCTTC. It is translated as CASSEVGGQGHGYTF.

This chain connects TRBV2 to TRBJ2-3, with 7 bases aligning to TRBD2. There are 16 residues in the CDR3. Germline assignment: CDR1 SNHLY and CDR2 FYNNEI. V lost 1 base and J lost 4; bases outside the gene matches: 8. CDR3 in DNA: TGTGCCAGCAGTGAAGAGCCCAGCGGGGTTTCAGATACGCAGTATTTT. It is translated as CASSEEPSGVSDTQYF.

The chain uses TRBV9 and TRBJ2-7, with 10 nucleotides matching TRBD1. Germline V CDR1 and CDR2: SGDLS, YYNGEE. The J segment lost 3 bases and the V segment lost 4 bases, leaving 7 bases of the junction unmatched. The CDR3 has 15 residues. The chain's CDR3 is CASSITGTGDYEQYF. CDR3 bases: TGTGCCAGCAGCATCACCGGGACAGGGGACTACGAGCAGTACTTC.

V is TRBV7-9 and J is TRBJ2-7, with 13 bases identical to TRBD2. The germline gives CDR1 SEHNR, CDR2 FQNEAQ (reference sequence). V shed 3 bases and J 9 bases; nucleotides not matched to a gene: 5. The CDR3 spans 14 residues. The CDR3 loop reads CASSFTSGGAVQYF. As DNA, the CDR3 is TGTGCCAGCAGCTTCACTAGCGGGGGGGCCGTGCAGTACTTC.

This sequence joins TRBV15 and TRBJ1-5; the D gene is possibly TRBD1 (5 bases). Germline V gives CDR1 LNHNV, CDR2 YYDKDF (reference sequence). This CDR3 has 13 amino acids. Trimming took off 8 bases at V and 3 bases at J, with 11 bases between the two ends. The CDR3 loop is CATGPGLNQPQHF. CDR3 nucleotide sequence: TGTGCCACCGGTCCGGGACTCAATCAGCCCCAGCATTTT.

Points on this clone: Other DNA sequences within the sample encode an identical CDR3. V and J are TRBV27 and TRBJ2-1; D is possibly TRBD2 (6 bases). V was shortened by 6 bases and J by 7 bases, with 10 bases between the two germline ends. CDR1 and CDR2 from the germline V gene are MNHEY and SMNVEV (reference sequence). The CDR3 extends over 12 amino acids. This CDR3 is CASSLAGNEQFF. CDR3 nucleotides: TGTGCCAGCAGCCTTGCGGGGAATGAGCAGTTCTTC.

The chain couples TRBV4-1 to TRBJ1-1; TRBD1 aligns across 10 bases. The CDR3 covers 16 residues. After removal of 3 bases from V and 5 bases from J, the junction contained 9 bases not matched to a gene. CDR1 is MGHRA, CDR2 YSYEKL, per germline. The CDR3 DNA reads as TGCGCCAGCAGCCAGGTCAGGGACAGGGGTTGGACTGAAGCTTTCTTT. It specifies CASSQVRDRGWTEAFF.

The V gene is TRBV6-4, the J gene TRBJ2-7, with 11 bases identical to TRBD2. Germline V CDR1 and CDR2: MRHNA, SNTAGT. Unmatched junction bases numbered 16, after V lost 0 bases and J lost 6 bases. The length of the CDR3 is 19 residues. The CDR3 bases are TGTGCCAGCAGTGACTCATTGGCTGTAGCGGGAGGGCCCAAGCGCGAGCAGTACTTC. It yields the protein CASSDSLAVAGGPKREQYF.

The genes are TRBV10-2 and TRBJ2-7; 9 nucleotides agree with TRBD1. V gave up 8 bases and J gave up 5 bases; unmatched junction bases: 10. The CDR3 is 14 amino acids. Germline CDR1 reads WSHSY; CDR2 reads SAAADI. In DNA, the CDR3 is TGCGCCAGCCAATTGACAGGGGGTTCCCACGAGCAGTACTTC. Its protein is CASQLTGGSHEQYF.

The chain joins TRBV27 to TRBJ2-1, with D possibly being TRBD2 (7 bases). V lost 3 bases and J lost 5, with 17 bases in between. The CDR3 consists of 16 residues. Per germline, CDR1 MNHEY and CDR2 SMNVEV (reference sequence). CDR3 nucleotides: TGTGCCAGCAGTTTTGCGGGGGCGACCCTTAACAATGAGCAGTTCTTC. The encoded protein is CASSFAGATLNNEQFF.

This clone was found a few times. This chain links TRBV19 with TRBJ1-2; TRBD1 matches at 8 bases. V shed 11 bases, J shed 8 bases, and the junction held 7 bases outside the gene matches. Per germline, CDR1 LNHDA and CDR2 SQIVND (reference sequence). The CDR3 is 11 amino acids. The CDR3 sequence is CAGGQGGGYTF. CDR3 DNA sequence: TGTGCCGGTGGACAGGGAGGCGGCTACACCTTC.

The chain has TRBV14 and TRBJ1-1; D not certain. Trimming pared 4 bases from V and 6 bases from J, leaving 15 bases between. Germline-derived CDR1 and CDR2 are SGHDN and FVKESK. The CDR3 has 14 amino acids. The CDR3 bases are TGTGCCAGCAGCCTGGTGGGGAGTTACTCTGAAGCTTTCTTT. Encoded protein: CASSLVGSYSEAFF.

This clone has a handful of counts. The rearrangement joins TRBV6-1 to TRBJ2-3; 14 nucleotides match TRBD2. This CDR3 region has 16 residues. V shed 2 bases and J 6 bases; nucleotides not matched to a gene: 4. The germline gives CDR1 MNHNS, CDR2 SASEGT. The CDR3 DNA follows: TGTGCCAGCAGTGAACAGGGACTAGCGGGGGCGGATACGCAGTATTTT. Translated: CASSEQGLAGADTQYF.

The rearrangement joins TRBV9 to TRBJ1-2, with TRBD1 matching 9 bases. The CDR3 runs 16 residues. Germline CDR1 and CDR2: SGDLS and YYNGEE. The V gene end was trimmed by 0 bases and the J gene end by 5 bases; junction bases not matched to a gene: 8. CDR3 loop: CASSVGPGTGKYGYTF. The CDR3 DNA reads TGTGCCAGCAGCGTAGGTCCCGGGACAGGGAAATATGGCTACACCTTC.

The chain carries TRBV28 and TRBJ1-6; tentatively, D is TRBD1 (6 bases). The germline V gene encodes CDR1 MDHEN and CDR2 SYDVKM. V lost 8 bases and J lost 8, with 19 bases in between. This CDR3 is built from 15 residues. The CDR3 DNA reads TGTGCCAGCCGAACGATAACAGGGTGGGATTCACCCCTCCACTTT. This codes for CASRTITGWDSPLHF.

The rearrangement links TRBV5-6 to TRBJ2-7; the match to TRBD1 covers 11 bases. The CDR3 totals 15 residues. J was trimmed by 4 bases and V by 2 bases; bases with no gene match: 5. Germline lookup yields CDR1 SGHDT and CDR2 YYEEEE. CDR3 nucleotide sequence: TGTGCCAGCAGCTTTGGGACAGGGGGATCATACGAGCAGTACTTC. Translated, it gives CASSFGTGGSYEQYF.

The V call is TRBV6-5, the J call TRBJ1-2; possible D gene TRBD1, 6 bases. V lost 6 bases, J lost 8 bases, and 22 bases lay in between. The CDR3 consists of 15 residues. Germline V lookup: CDR1 MNHEY, CDR2 SVGAGI. The CDR3 region has the DNA TGTGCCAGCAGCCTACACGACTCAGATGGGGGCGGCTACACCTTC. Protein: CASSLHDSDGGGYTF.

This clone was detected only a few times. In DNA, the CDR3 is TGTGCCAGTAGTATAGGGAACAGCTATGGCTACACCTTC. It translates to CASSIGNSYGYTF. The V call is TRBV19, the J call TRBJ1-2; D gene ambiguous. CDR3 length: 13 residues. The ends were cut back, 1 base at V and 4 bases at J, with 7 bases in the middle. Germline V lookup: CDR1 LNHDA, CDR2 SQIVND (reference sequence).

J is TRBJ1-1 and V is TRBV5-1, with a weak D call TRBD1 (6 bases). Germline CDR1 SGHRS, CDR2 YFSETQ. V was cut by 5 bases and J by 1 base, with 15 bases left in between. The CDR3 consists of 15 residues. The CDR3 loop is CASRDAGTRNTEAFF. The CDR3 nucleotides are TGCGCCAGCAGGGACGCCGGGACAAGGAACACTGAAGCTTTCTTT.

The rearrangement links TRBV28 to TRBJ2-7, with TRBD1 matching 9 bases. CDR3 size: 15 residues. The J segment lost 6 bases and the V segment lost 8 bases, leaving 14 bases of the junction unmatched. Germline V gives CDR1 MDHEN, CDR2 SYDVKM. CDR3 sequence reads: CASPSGGQGYCEQYF. CDR3 nucleotides: TGTGCCAGCCCATCGGGGGGACAGGGCTATTGCGAGCAGTACTTC.

The V gene is TRBV28, the J gene TRBJ2-7; 7 nucleotides agree with TRBD1. Germline values: CDR1 MDHEN, CDR2 SYDVKM. The CDR3 loop spans 14 amino acids. With V trimmed by 3 bases and J by 3 bases, 5 bases remained unmatched. CDR3 sequence: CASSFRDSDYEQYF. The DNA of the CDR3 is TGTGCCAGCAGTTTCCGGGACAGCGACTACGAGCAGTACTTC. The variable domain in full, with the rest retrieved from reference TRBV28 and TRBJ2-7, is DVKVTQSSRYLVKRTGEKVFLECVQDMDHENMFWYRQDPGLGLRLIYFSYDVKMKEKGDIPEGYSVSREKKERFSLILESASTNQTSMYLCASSFRDSDYEQYFGPGTRLTVT.

The chain is built from TRBV6-5 and TRBJ1-2, with 9 bases that match TRBD1. This CDR3 contains 15 residues. Germline V gene sequence: CDR1 MNHEY, CDR2 SVGAGI. With V trimmed by 2 bases and J by 6 bases, 7 bases remained unmatched. The CDR3 DNA sequence: TGTGCCAGCAGTTACCTCGCACAGGGGGCTGATGGCTACACCTTC. It specifies CASSYLAQGADGYTF.

The chain combines TRBV5-1 with TRBJ2-1; 8 bases are a match to TRBD2. The CDR3 is 18 residues long. CDR1 is SGHRS and CDR2 is YFSETQ in the germline V gene. The junction had 17 bases not matched to a gene; V was cut back by 3 bases and J by 6 bases. DNA for the CDR3: TGCGCCAGCAGCTACTGGCTAGCGGGTGCTATAGGGGGCAATGAGCAGTTCTTC. It translates to CASSYWLAGAIGGNEQFF.

The CDR3 loop reads CASSLRRGRADEQYF. The CDR3 region has the DNA TGCGCCAGCAGCTTGCGACGCGGGAGGGCCGACGAGCAGTACTTC. This sequence joins TRBV5-1 and TRBJ2-7; 9 positions agree with TRBD2. The CDR3 is 15 residues long. The trim removed 1 base at V and 5 bases at J, leaving 7 bases unmatched. Germline V gene lookup returns CDR1 SGHRS and CDR2 YFSETQ.

The chain is built from TRBV6-4 and TRBJ2-1, with 11 bases aligning to TRBD2. J lost 5 bases, V lost 9 bases, and 9 bases had no gene match. The CDR3 totals 15 residues. The V gene's germline CDR1 is MRHNA and CDR2 SNTAGT. The CDR3 spells CASREGTSGNNEQFF. The DNA of the CDR3 is TGTGCCAGTAGAGAGGGGACTAGCGGCAACAATGAGCAGTTCTTC.